The clone carrying this T cell receptor (beta chain) occurred a few times. No antigen is known for it. The CDR3 extends over 16 amino acids. V trimming: 3 bases; J trimming: 0 bases; junction bases outside the gene matches: 5. The germline CDR1 and CDR2 sequences are LNHDA and SQIVND (reference sequence). These data originate in a study of T cells in Graves' hyperthyroidism and ophthalmopathy. RNA transcripts yielded amplified TCR beta CDR3 regions. First-round RT-PCR with HTBI primers amplified the TCR CDR3 region. A single record per CDR3 protein comes from TCRdb applying MiXCR to the multiplex PCR reads. There are fewer than 500,000 distinct CDR3 sequences in the sample; approximately 12% occur only once, and under 25% lies in the top ten. Study conclusions and caveats: Most expanded thyroid clonotypes above 0.001 recurred in blood. The model predicted ophthalmopathy a median around 6 months before onset.

Hyperthyroidism patients were newly diagnosed, had disease duration under 2 months, and were aged 18 to 65 years. Those patients with uncontrolled infection, other autoimmune disease, pregnancy or lactation were excluded. This receptor was taken from a young man with Graves' hyperthyroidism that later progressed to Graves' ophthalmopathy. V and J are TRBV19 and TRBJ1-5; 7 bases map to TRBD1. Sequencing was done on a sample of blood. This chain's CDR3 is CASSIGTVHSNQPQHF. CDR3 in DNA: TGTGCCAGTAGTATTGGGACAGTCCATAGCAATCAGCCCCAGCATTTT.